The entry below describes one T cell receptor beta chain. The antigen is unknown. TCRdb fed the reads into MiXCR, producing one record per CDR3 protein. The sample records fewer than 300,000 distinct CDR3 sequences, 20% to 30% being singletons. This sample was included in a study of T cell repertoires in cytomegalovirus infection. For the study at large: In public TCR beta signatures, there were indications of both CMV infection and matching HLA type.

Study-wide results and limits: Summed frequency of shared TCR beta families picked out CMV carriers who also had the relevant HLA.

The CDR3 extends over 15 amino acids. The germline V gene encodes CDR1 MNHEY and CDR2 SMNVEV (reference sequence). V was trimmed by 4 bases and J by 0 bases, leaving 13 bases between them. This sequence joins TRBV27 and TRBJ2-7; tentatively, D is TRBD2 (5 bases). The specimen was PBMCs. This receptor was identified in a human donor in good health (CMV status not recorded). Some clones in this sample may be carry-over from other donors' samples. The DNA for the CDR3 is TGTGCCAGCAGTTCATGGAGCGGAAGCTCCTACGAGCAGTACTTC. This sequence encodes CASSSWSGSSYEQYF.